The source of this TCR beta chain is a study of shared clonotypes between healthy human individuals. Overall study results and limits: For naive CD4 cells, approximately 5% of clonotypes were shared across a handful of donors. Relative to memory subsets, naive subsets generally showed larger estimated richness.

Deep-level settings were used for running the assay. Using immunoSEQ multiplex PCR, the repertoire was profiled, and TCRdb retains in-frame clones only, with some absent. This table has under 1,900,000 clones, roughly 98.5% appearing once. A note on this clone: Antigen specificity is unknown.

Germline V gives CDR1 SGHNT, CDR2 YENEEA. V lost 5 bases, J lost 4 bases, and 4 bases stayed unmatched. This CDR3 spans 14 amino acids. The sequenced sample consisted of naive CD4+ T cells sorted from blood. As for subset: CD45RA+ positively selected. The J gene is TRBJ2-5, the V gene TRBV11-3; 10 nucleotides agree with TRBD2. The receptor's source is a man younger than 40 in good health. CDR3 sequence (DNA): TGTGCCAGCAGCACCCGGACTAGCGGAGAGACCCAGTACTTC. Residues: CASSTRTSGETQYF.